This T cell receptor (beta chain) was identified during a study of T cells in Graves' hyperthyroidism and ophthalmopathy. RNA transcripts yielded amplified TCR beta CDR3 regions. TCR CDR3 regions were first amplified by RT-PCR with HTBI primers. Each CDR3 protein gets one entry after TCRdb re-called the multiplex PCR reads with MiXCR. The table has hundreds of thousands of distinct CDR3 sequences, 35% to 40% seen once. The patients, who ranged from 18 to 65 in age, presented with newly diagnosed hyperthyroidism lasting under 2 months. The CDR3 consists of 16 residues. V was trimmed by 5 bases and J by 0 bases, leaving 14 bases between them.

This receptor was identified in a man aged 18 to 35 with Graves' hyperthyroidism. Sequences were obtained from blood. The chain has TRBV12-3 or TRBV12-4 and TRBJ1-5; D is possibly TRBD1 (6 bases). CDR3 sequence (DNA): TGTGCCAGCAGTCACTCAGAGGGGGTTAGCAATCAGCCCCAGCATTTT. Translation gives CASSHSEGVSNQPQHF.